Only a few counts were recorded for the clone carrying this T cell receptor (beta chain). Its antigen remains unknown. The data were obtained in a study of cytomegalovirus exposure and HLA in healthy donors. Whole-study findings and limits: A later analysis by the authors found several of the most significant clusters apparently linked to common viral pathogens.

Both 60 Vbeta primers and 13 Jbeta primers went into the PCR. Produced via immunoSEQ multiplex PCR; TCRdb's table is partial and in-frame only. Altogether around 100,000 clones are present, more than 60% being singletons, with the ten largest covering about 3.9%. Source material: PBMCs. This receptor was identified in a young man in good health and CMV-seronegative.

The CDR3 is CASSRSSIETQYF. The DNA of the CDR3 is TGTGCCAGCTCACGATCTAGCATTGAGACCCAGTACTTC. The J gene is TRBJ2-5, the V gene TRBV18; D might be TRBD2 (5 bases). This CDR3 is built from 13 residues. Germline CDR1 is KGHSH and CDR2 is LQKENI. V was shortened by 4 bases and J by 5 bases, with 11 bases between the two germline ends.